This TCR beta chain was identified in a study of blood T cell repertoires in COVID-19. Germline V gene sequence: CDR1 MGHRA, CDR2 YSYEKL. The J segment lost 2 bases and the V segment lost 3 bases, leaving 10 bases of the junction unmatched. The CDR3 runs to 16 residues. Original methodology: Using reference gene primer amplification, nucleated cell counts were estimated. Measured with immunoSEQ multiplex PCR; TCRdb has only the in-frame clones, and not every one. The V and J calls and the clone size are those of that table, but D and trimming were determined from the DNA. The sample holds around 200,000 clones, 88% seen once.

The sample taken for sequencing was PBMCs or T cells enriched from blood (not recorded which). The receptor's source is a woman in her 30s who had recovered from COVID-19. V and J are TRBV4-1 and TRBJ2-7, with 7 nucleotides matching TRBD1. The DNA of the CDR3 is TGCGCCAGCAGCCAGTTTATGACAGGGTCTACCTACGAGCAGTACTTC. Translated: CASSQFMTGSTYEQYF.